This T cell receptor (beta chain) comes out of a study of OX40 agonist ivuxolimab in advanced cancers. Study information: Every 2 weeks, ivuxolimab was infused into the patients intravenously at between 0.01 and 10 mg/kg. Participants could have had prior anti-PD-1, anti-PD-L1 or anti-CTLA-4 therapy, and 40% had some. A diagnosis of hepatocellular carcinoma, melanoma, renal cell or head and neck cancer was present in dose-escalation patients.

Patients were ineligible given autoimmune disease history or systemic immunosuppression. Trimming took off 3 bases at V and 3 bases at J, with 17 bases between the two ends. Germline V gene lookup returns CDR1 MNHNY and CDR2 SVGAGI (reference sequence). The CDR3 loop spans 16 amino acids. The data were produced by immunoSEQ multiplex PCR, yet TCRdb's version contains in-frame clones alone and is incomplete. The sample lists approximately 70,000 clones; approximately 85% were seen once. V usage is TRBV6-6 and J usage is TRBJ1-1, with a tentative D call TRBD1 (5 bases). Specimen: CD4+ or CD8+ T cells sorted from blood, collected in a trial of the OX40 agonist ivuxolimab. The source is an adult with an advanced solid tumor such as melanoma, head and neck, liver or kidney cancer. The CDR3 bases are TGTGCCAGCAGTTATTTAGGGGTTACTTCGGACACTGAAGCTTTCTTT. Translation gives CASSYLGVTSDTEAFF.